This TCR beta chain emerged from a study of blood T cell repertoires in COVID-19. In the study overall: Some COVID-19 samples were acute and others convalescent; all came from the United States, Italy and Spain. T cells, B-cell-depleted T cells, or PBMCs supplied cDNA or gDNA.

Authors' analysis steps: For nucleated cells, counts were estimated from reference gene primer amplification. Assay: immunoSEQ multiplex PCR; the TCRdb copy retains only in-frame clones and omits some. D and trimming were read from the DNA, whereas the V and J calls and clone size are those reported in that table. The data show roughly 300,000 clones, roughly 86% seen once. Germline V gene sequence: CDR1 SGHRS, CDR2 YFSETQ. CDR3 length: 15 residues. With 3 bases removed from V and 0 bases from J, the gap between germline ends came to 9 bases. What was sequenced was peripheral blood. V usage is TRBV5-1 and J usage is TRBJ1-4; possible D gene TRBD1, 5 bases. This TCR was recovered from a woman aged 50 to 60 with acute or convalescent COVID-19. The CDR3 DNA follows: TGCGCCAGCAGCTGGAGACAGTCAACTAATGAAAAACTGTTTTTT. Protein: CASSWRQSTNEKLFF. Full variable domain (missing parts from reference TRBV5-1 and TRBJ1-4): KAGVTQTPRYLIKTRGQQVTLSCSPISGHRSVSWYQQTPGQGLQFLFEYFSETQRNKGNFPGRFSGRQFSNSRSEMNVSTLELGDSALYLCASSWRQSTNEKLFFGSGTQLSVL.